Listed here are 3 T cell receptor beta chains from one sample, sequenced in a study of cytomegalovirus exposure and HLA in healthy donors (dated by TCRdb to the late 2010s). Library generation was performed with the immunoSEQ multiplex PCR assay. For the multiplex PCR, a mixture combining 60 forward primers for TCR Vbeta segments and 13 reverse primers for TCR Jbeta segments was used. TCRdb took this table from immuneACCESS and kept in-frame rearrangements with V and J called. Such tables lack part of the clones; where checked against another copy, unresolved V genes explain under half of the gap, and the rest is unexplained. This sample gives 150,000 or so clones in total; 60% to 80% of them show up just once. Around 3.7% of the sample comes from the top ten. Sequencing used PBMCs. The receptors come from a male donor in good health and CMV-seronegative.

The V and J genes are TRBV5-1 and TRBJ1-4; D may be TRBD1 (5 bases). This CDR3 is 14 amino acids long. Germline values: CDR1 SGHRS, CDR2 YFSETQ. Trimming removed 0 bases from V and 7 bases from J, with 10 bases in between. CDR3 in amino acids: CASSLGGDFEKLFF. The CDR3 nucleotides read TGCGCCAGCAGCTTGGGTGGGGACTTTGAAAAACTGTTTTTT. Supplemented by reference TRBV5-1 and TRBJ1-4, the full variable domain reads KAGVTQTPRYLIKTRGQQVTLSCSPISGHRSVSWYQQTPGQGLQFLFEYFSETQRNKGNFPGRFSGRQFSNSRSEMNVSTLELGDSALYLCASSLGGDFEKLFFGSGTQLSVL.

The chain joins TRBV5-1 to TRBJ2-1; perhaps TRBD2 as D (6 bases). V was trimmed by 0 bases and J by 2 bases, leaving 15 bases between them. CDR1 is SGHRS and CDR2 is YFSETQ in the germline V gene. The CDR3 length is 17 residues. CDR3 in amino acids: CASSLAAGTGAYNEQFF. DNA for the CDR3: TGCGCCAGCAGCTTGGCGGCGGGGACCGGGGCCTACAATGAGCAGTTCTTC.

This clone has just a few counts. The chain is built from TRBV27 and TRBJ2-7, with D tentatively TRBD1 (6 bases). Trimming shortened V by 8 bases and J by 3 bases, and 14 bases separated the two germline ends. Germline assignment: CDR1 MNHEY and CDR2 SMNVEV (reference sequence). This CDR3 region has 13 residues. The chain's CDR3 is CASDGRGYYEQYF. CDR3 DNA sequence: TGTGCCAGCGACGGCAGGGGTTACTACGAGCAGTACTTC.